Each of the 21 T cell receptor beta chains below was sequenced from the same sample in a study of T cell responses to AZD1222 COVID-19 vaccine. Generated by immunoSEQ multiplex PCR, the TCRdb table keeps only in-frame clones and is missing some. The repertoire includes 130,000 or so clones, roughly 93% of them detected once, and roughly 0.87% sits in the top ten. The starting material was peripheral blood, obtained on day 0 of AZD1222 vaccination. The source is an adult in good health.

CDR3 DNA: TGTGCCAGCAGCAAAGCGCTTTCGGCAGGGGCCCATCAGCCCCAGCATTTT. Translating gives CASSKALSAGAHQPQHF. The gene calls are TRBV21-1 and TRBJ1-5; TRBD1 was called by the table and not checked on the DNA. TRBV21-1 is a recognized pseudogene. The CDR3 is made up of 17 amino acids.

The chain uses TRBV6-1 and TRBJ2-7, with D hard to call. The CDR3 runs to 14 residues. Germline V gene data show CDR1 as MNHNS and CDR2 as SASEGT. V was pared by 1 base and J by 0 bases, with 7 bases between. The CDR3 DNA is TGTGCCAGCAGTGAAGTCCGTAGCTCCTACGAGCAGTACTTC. Translated, it gives CASSEVRSSYEQYF.

The V call is TRBV11-3, the J call TRBJ1-3; D is undetermined. This CDR3 region has 14 residues. Germline CDR1 reads SGHNT; CDR2 reads YENEEA. The V end was cut by 6 bases, the J end by 0 bases, with 9 bases between. This chain's CDR3 is CASSRRDSGNTIYF. DNA of the CDR3: TGTGCCAGCAGTAGGAGGGACTCTGGAAACACCATATATTTT.

This clone came up a few times. V and J are TRBV6-5 and TRBJ2-7, with D tentatively TRBD2 (5 bases). Germline CDR1 reads MNHEY; CDR2 reads SVGAGI. The V gene lost 2 bases and the J gene lost 5 bases, with 7 bases spanning the gap. The CDR3 consists of 12 residues. The CDR3 DNA follows: TGTGCCAGCAGTTACGCCGGGGACGAGCAGTACTTC. Its translation: CASSYAGDEQYF.

The CDR3 region has the DNA TGTGCCAGCAGCGTAGACCGGGGGGAGCAGTACTTC. It encodes CASSVDRGEQYF. This rearrangement joins TRBV9 to TRBJ2-7; possible D gene TRBD2, 6 bases. The ends were cut back, 0 bases at V and 7 bases at J, with 8 bases in the middle. CDR1 is SGDLS and CDR2 is YYNGEE in the germline V gene. CDR3 size: 12 residues.

This clone came up once. The chain has TRBV5-1 and TRBJ2-3, with TRBD1 matching 8 bases. CDR1 is SGHRS and CDR2 is YFSETQ in the germline V gene. CDR3 length: 15 residues. V shed 5 bases, J shed 4 bases, and the junction held 9 bases outside the gene matches. CDR3 protein: CASSNLQGAADTQYF. CDR3 in DNA: TGCGCCAGCAGTAACCTCCAGGGGGCCGCAGATACGCAGTATTTT.

The chain carries TRBV5-3 and TRBJ2-2, with 9 nucleotides matching TRBD1. TRBV5-3 is an ORF; its function is uncertain. The V and J ends lost 2 bases and 7 bases, in that order; junction bases with no gene match: 6. The CDR3 has 15 amino acids. CDR3 protein: CARSFGDRVIGELFF. DNA of the CDR3: TGTGCCAGAAGCTTCGGGGACAGGGTTATCGGGGAGCTGTTTTTT.

The chain joins TRBV29-1 to TRBJ2-2, with unresolved D. This CDR3 region has 12 residues. The V and J ends lost 3 bases and 6 bases respectively, with 8 bases between them. CDR1 SQVTM and CDR2 ANQGSEA come from the germline V gene. CDR3: CSVDSGPGELFF. As DNA, the CDR3 is TGCAGCGTTGATTCAGGCCCCGGGGAGCTGTTTTTT.

In DNA, the CDR3 is TGTGCCAGCAGCCAAAGGGGCCTTGATCCCTCCTACGAGCAGTACTTC. Translation gives CASSQRGLDPSYEQYF. This chain uses TRBV4-2 with TRBJ2-7; D possibly corresponds to TRBD1 (5 bases). Germline-derived CDR1 and CDR2 are LGHNA and YNFKEQ. The CDR3 has 16 residues. V was pared by 2 bases and J by 0 bases, with 14 bases between.

The V and J genes are TRBV6-5 and TRBJ1-6, with 8 bases that match TRBD1. CDR1 is MNHEY, CDR2 SVGAGI, per germline. The CDR3 is 15 amino acids. V was pared by 5 bases and J by 7 bases, with 7 bases of the junction left unmatched. Written as DNA, the CDR3 is TGTGCCAGCAGTCCCACAGGGGGTGGGAATTCACCCCTCCACTTT. It codes for CASSPTGGGNSPLHF.

The chain joins TRBV10-3 to TRBJ2-6; 9 bases are a match to TRBD1. Germline assignment: CDR1 ENHRY and CDR2 SYGVKD. The CDR3 is 17 amino acids. J gave up 0 bases and V 2 bases, and 2 bases lay outside the gene matches. CDR3 residues: CAISEGTGRSGANVLTF. CDR3 nucleotide sequence: TGTGCCATCAGTGAGGGGACAGGGCGCTCTGGGGCCAACGTCCTGACTTTC.

V gene TRBV18 combines with J gene TRBJ2-5; D unclear. V shed 5 bases and J shed 0 bases, with 7 bases lying between them. The CDR3 covers 13 residues. Germline CDR1 reads KGHSH; CDR2 reads LQKENI. The CDR3 here is CASSAEYQETQYF. CDR3 nucleotides: TGTGCCAGCTCAGCAGAGTACCAAGAGACCCAGTACTTC. The full variable domain, in which reference TRBV18 and TRBJ2-5 provide the parts outside the CDR3, is NAGVMQNPRHLVRRRGQEARLRCSPMKGHSHVYWYRQLPEEGLKFMVYLQKENIIDESGMPKERFSAEFPKEGPSILRIQQVVRGDSAAYFCASSAEYQETQYFGPGTRLLVL.

The CDR3 region is CASSPGLTNTGELFF. CDR3 coding DNA: TGTGCCAGCAGCCCGGGGCTAACCAACACCGGGGAGCTGTTTTTT. The chain links TRBV2 to TRBJ2-2; either TRBD1 or TRBD2 may fit D (5 bases each). Germline loops: CDR1 SNHLY, CDR2 FYNNEI. This CDR3 is 15 amino acids long. V lost 6 bases, J lost 2 bases, and 13 bases lay in between.

The chain has TRBV6-6 and TRBJ1-3; no firm D call. Germline CDR1 is MNHNY and CDR2 is SVGAGI (reference sequence). V shed 5 bases and J shed 0 bases, with 11 bases lying between them. This CDR3 contains 15 residues. CDR3 region: CASSAARSSGNTIYF. CDR3 DNA sequence: TGTGCCAGCAGTGCGGCGCGGAGCTCTGGAAACACCATATATTTT.

This clone occurred once. This sequence joins TRBV5-4 and TRBJ2-7; TRBD1 might be the D (5 bases). Germline CDR1 is SGHNT and CDR2 is YYREEE (reference sequence). Trimming removed 0 bases from V and 6 bases from J, with 13 bases in between. The CDR3 runs to 14 residues. CDR3 sequence reads: CASSLDVRAAEQYF. The CDR3 DNA reads TGTGCCAGCAGCTTGGACGTCAGGGCTGCCGAGCAGTACTTC.

The chain employs TRBV19 and TRBJ1-4; 10 nucleotides line up with TRBD1. J lost 9 bases, V lost 5 bases, and 6 bases had no gene match. CDR3 length: 14 residues. The germline CDR1 and CDR2 sequences are LNHDA and SQIVND (reference sequence). DNA for the CDR3: TGTGCCAGTAGTGAGACAGGGGGCTCTAAAAAACTGTTTTTT. This translates into CASSETGGSKKLFF. The entire variable domain, with the rest obtained from reference TRBV19 and TRBJ1-4, is as follows: DGGITQSPKYLFRKEGQNVTLSCEQNLNHDAMYWYRQDPGQGLRLIYYSQIVNDFQKGDIAEGYSVSREKKESFPLTVTSAQKNPTAFYLCASSETGGSKKLFFGSGTQLSVL.

This CDR3 reads CASSEGVEPYNEQFF. CDR3 nucleotide sequence: TGCGCCAGCAGTGAAGGGGTAGAGCCCTACAATGAGCAGTTCTTC. The rearrangement uses TRBV10-1 and TRBJ2-1; D is possibly TRBD1 (5 bases). V lost 3 bases to trimming and J lost 2 bases, with 11 bases between them. The CDR3 is made up of 15 amino acids. Germline V gives CDR1 WNHNN, CDR2 SYGVQD (reference sequence).

The gene calls are TRBV27 and TRBJ1-6; 8 bases agree with TRBD1. The CDR3 length is 16 residues. Trimming took 2 bases from V and 10 from J; bases not matched to a gene: 10. Germline V gives CDR1 MNHEY, CDR2 SMNVEV (reference sequence). The CDR3 bases are TGTGCCAGCAGTTTAGGGGCAGGGGGCCTCGGATCACCCCTCCACTTT. Protein product: CASSLGAGGLGSPLHF.

The genes are TRBV28 and TRBJ2-2; the D gene is possibly TRBD2 (6 bases). The V end was cut by 4 bases, the J end by 0 bases, with 18 bases between. From germline, CDR1 is MDHEN and CDR2 SYDVKM. This CDR3 comprises 18 residues. This CDR3 is CASSSRLALASNTGELFF. CDR3 coding DNA: TGTGCCAGCAGTTCCCGGCTGGCCCTAGCGTCGAACACCGGGGAGCTGTTTTTT.

CDR3 DNA: TGTGCCTGGACCACCCAAGGGGAGCAGTACTTC. This encodes CAWTTQGEQYF. The chain has TRBV30 and TRBJ2-7; no clear D gene. V was clipped by 4 bases and J by 7 bases, with 11 bases between them. The CDR3 contains 11 residues. CDR1 is GTSNPN, CDR2 SVGIG, per germline (reference sequence).

The rearrangement uses TRBV27 and TRBJ2-1; TRBD2 matches 13 bases. Trimming cost V 7 bases and J 14 bases; bases outside gene matches: 14. Germline CDR1 reads MNHEY; CDR2 reads SMNVEV (reference sequence). This CDR3 comprises 15 residues. The CDR3 nucleotides read TGTGCCAGCACCACCGACAGAACTAGCGGGGGGGTAAAGTTCTTC. Amino acids: CASTTDRTSGGVKFF.